Given below is one T cell receptor beta chain in context. The primer mix had 60 Vbeta and 13 Jbeta primers. Repertoires were generated with immunoSEQ multiplex PCR, while TCRdb's copy carries only in-frame clones and drops some. The sample shows about 140,000 clones, 80% of them seen only once. Germline assignment: CDR1 LNHDA and CDR2 SQIVND (reference sequence). The CDR3 covers 17 residues. V lost 6 bases to trimming and J lost 3 bases, with 21 bases between them. The source of the sample is a study of cytomegalovirus exposure and HLA in healthy donors. The genes are TRBV19 and TRBJ1-3; possible D gene TRBD1, 6 bases. The sequenced sample was PBMCs. This sequence was found in a man aged 25-45 years in good health and CMV-seronegative. The CDR3 here is CASSRRPQGNGGNTIYF. CDR3 coding DNA: TGTGCCAGTAGCCGACGACCACAGGGTAATGGTGGAAACACCATATATTTT.